These T cell receptor beta chains were read from a single sample in a study of regulatory and conventional T cells in RAG deficiency. Repertoires were generated with immunoSEQ multiplex PCR, while TCRdb's copy carries only in-frame clones and drops some. The table lists approximately 48,000 clones, 85% to 90% of them singletons. This sample was also put to use in a study of regulatory T cells.

The specimen sequenced was CD4+ effector T cells sorted from blood. The source is a human donor in good health. The CDR3 runs from the conserved cysteine through the conserved F or W.

>TRBJ2-3|TRBV9
CASSPTGEAGGTDTQYF
>TRBJ2-7|TRBV2
CASSEEGTGGHEQYF
>TRBJ2-7|TRBV6-5
CASSSLVPKSSYEQYF
>TRBJ2-5|TRBV2
CASSYTSGLSQETQYF
>TRBJ1-2|TRBV28
CASSFRSTWGGYTF
>TRBJ1-1|TRBV7-9
CASRQDRMNTEAFF
>TRBJ2-2|TRBV10-2
CASKDSFASGELFF
>TRBJ1-4|TRBV25-1
CASSRSQGNEKLFF
>TRBJ2-3|TRBV30
CAWTGGLSTDTQYF
>TRBJ2-1|TRBV14
CASSTGDRRFF
>TRBJ1-1|TRBV5-1
CASLPGQGANTEAFF
>TRBJ2-1|TRBV7-3
CASSLSGLAGGVSYNEQFF
>TRBJ2-7|TRBV11-3
CASRYTQGHEQYF
>TRBJ2-2|TRBV6-5
CASSYGTVNTGELFF
>TRBJ1-4|TRBV28
CASSWGTAGNEKLFF
>TRBJ1-3|TRBV5-1
CASSPAGGFSSGNTIYF
>TRBJ1-6|TRBV27
CASSLSARLGGGKNSPLHF
>TRBJ2-1|TRBV6-4
CASSQTGTSEKQFF
>TRBJ2-5|TRBV15
CATSRDSTGTETQYF
>TRBJ2-7|TRBV18
CASSSPFGGGSYEQYF
>TRBJ1-1|TRBV5-8
CASSLRNTEAFF
>TRBJ1-1|TRBV6-5
CASRPNGFSTEAFF
>TRBJ2-3|TRBV5-1
CASSLEGPPPDTQYF
>TRBJ1-6|TRBV11-2
CASSFVNSPLHF
>TRBJ2-2|TRBV6-5
CASTTFASGTGELFF
>TRBJ2-1|TRBV11-1
CASSLLGQLGDEQFF
>TRBJ2-3|TRBV7-7
CASSSDSAGTQYF